This T cell receptor beta chain came from a study of ipilimumab plus nivolumab after autologous stem cell transplantation. Overall study: A median of about 8 nivolumab and 5 ipilimumab doses were given. Both relapsed and primary refractory DLBCL were included.

The CDR3 runs 15 residues. V was cut by 1 base and J by 6 bases, with 15 bases left in between. CDR1 is MGHRA and CDR2 is YSYEKL in the germline V gene. Generated by immunoSEQ multiplex PCR, the TCRdb table keeps only in-frame clones and is missing some. The table includes 17,000 or so clones, about 80% detected once. Specimen: PBMCs, collected in a trial of ipilimumab plus nivolumab as post-transplant consolidation. The V gene is TRBV4-1, the J gene TRBJ1-1; D is perhaps TRBD1 (6 bases). The source is a male donor with diffuse large B-cell lymphoma. The CDR3: CASSQGLQGSSEAFF. CDR3 in DNA: TGCGCCAGCAGCCAAGGGTTACAGGGAAGCTCTGAAGCTTTCTTT.